Below, one TCR beta chain is given with its context. Its antigen remains unidentified. Base qualities were left out, and no much larger clone turns up one base away. Inclusive of the bounding cysteine and phenylalanine, the CDR3 is 16 residues long. Here the CDR3 DNA is all that survives: 48 bases in frame from base 1. Cut back by 1 base and 4 bases, the V and J ends lie 11 bases apart. In the germline V gene, CDR1 corresponds to MNHGY and CDR2 to SVAAGI. Library preparation used the immunoSEQ multiplex PCR assay. For the multiplex PCR, a mixture combining 60 forward primers for TCR Vbeta segments and 13 reverse primers for TCR Jbeta segments was used. A multiplex PCR assay on genomic DNA amplified the CDR3 region of rearranged TCR beta genes. On the Illumina HiSeq System, the amplified TCR beta libraries were sequenced as 87-base-pair reads. Under the source paper's analysis protocol: Across the 670 or so repertoires, a later analysis counted roughly 84 million unique TCR beta chains, approximately 10 million of which were shared by at least two donors. Raw reads were error-corrected and collapsed into unique sequences by a nearest-neighbor algorithm in which closely related sequences were merged to remove PCR and sequencing errors. V, D and J gene segments were assigned by aligning CDR3 sequences to IMGT reference sequences. For a sequence to be retained, a match of at least six nucleotides to both a V gene segment and a J gene segment was required. A rearrangement was called productive if the CDR3 had no stop codons and remained in frame with V and J, and every other rearrangement was called non-productive. Following IMGT convention, CDR3 was defined as the stretch from the second conserved V-encoded cysteine to the conserved J-encoded phenylalanine. In an earlier analysis of around 640 of the donors, sequences lacking an unambiguous match to a single V gene segment were excluded. An earlier analysis of 500 to 700 of the donors classified V segments as functional when productive rearrangements were above 56.7% and as segregating when the standard deviation between donors was above 5%. A statistical classification framework was developed to diagnose cytomegalovirus status using the catalog of TCR beta chain sequences. In a later analysis, V and J genes were assigned by comparing TCR nucleotide sequences against IMGT/GENE-DB human TR gene sequences. In a later analysis, CDR3 sequences and most-parsimonious VDJ recombination scenarios were assigned using the TCRdist pipeline. A later analysis defined each TCR beta chain by its CDR3 amino acid sequence plus V-gene family, and excluded reads lacking a unique V-gene family. A later analysis removed roughly 590 highly shared, low-generation-probability nucleotide sequences to deal with suspected cross-contamination and a sequencing artifact. In a later analysis, a clonal expansion index was calculated for each public chain from normalized within-repertoire ranks of inferred template counts. Generation probabilities in a later analysis came from a VDJ recombination model fitted to out-of-frame rearrangements, and those results were checked against IGoR. A later analysis scored TCR-TCR, TCR-HLA and TCR-CMV co-occurrence with hypergeometric tests, applying a repertoire-size bias correction to TCR pairs. A later analysis estimated false discovery rates by permuting HLA or CMV assignments 20 times. A later analysis grouped co-occurring TCRs with DBSCAN, adding TCRdist sequence similarity when clustering within HLA-allele-positive subsets. Repertoires with fewer than 30,000 or more than 120,000 public chains, plus five repertoires with anomalous nucleotide sharing, were excluded from co-occurrence clustering. In TCRdb, the immuneACCESS table is reduced to in-frame sequences with V and J assigned. These tables do not hold every clone; where another copy was compared, an unresolved V gene accounts for under half, and the others remain unexplained. V, J and clone size are those of that table, while D and trimming were read from the DNA. For this sample the table gives some 150,000 clones, of which roughly 80% were detected only once. The top ten constitute roughly 3.5% of the sample.

This sample stems from a study of cytomegalovirus exposure and HLA in healthy donors (dated by TCRdb to between 2016 and 2019). Turning to the overall study: According to an earlier analysis of 550 to 700 of the donors, some 170 million T cells yielded 100 million or so unique TCR beta sequences and approximately 300 Gb of sequence data. An early release that covered roughly 600 HLA-typed donors contained approximately 300 gigabases of sequencing data and 85 million to 100 million unique TCR sequences. Of the roughly 400 genotyped donors, 81% were placed in the genetic ancestry cluster associated with self-reported Caucasian donors. The study aimed to test whether cataloging public T cell receptors could reveal signatures of past pathogen exposure. The study profiled the T cell repertoires of hundreds of subjects by immunosequencing and related them to cytomegalovirus serostatus. In addition to the first cohort of hundreds of subjects, a separate validation cohort of approximately 130 different subjects was used. To predict cytomegalovirus infection status, the study brought together high-throughput TCR immunosequencing, statistical association of individual TCRs with disease status, and machine learning. To study patterns of TCR occurrence, a later analysis re-analyzed previously published TCR beta repertoires from around 670 donors and added high-resolution HLA genotyping. In the later analysis, no new phenotypic data were used to find candidate immune exposures; instead, reliance was placed on TCR beta sequences and their occurrence across donors. To decide whether each TCR beta V gene segment behaved as functional or pseudogenic, an earlier analysis of approximately 590 of the donors relied on high-throughput TCR beta sequencing. Donor age, sex, ethnicity and CMV serostatus were compiled together with the repertoire data. In a later genetic analysis, genome-wide SNP genotypes for about 55% of the roughly 670 donors were used, and that subset was treated as a discovery cohort. All discovery cohort repertoires had been generated using a single sequencing platform. Both class I and class II loci were covered by HLA typing, at four-digit resolution. The number of typed donors differed by locus: about 629-630 for A, B, C, DRB1 and DQB1; 500 to 550 for DQA1; around 610 for DPA1; and about 470 for DPB1. About five DR-DQ haplotypes were handled as single units for association and clustering, since linkage in the cohort was strong. Among some 410 genotyped donors of the cohort, an average of roughly 230,000 unique TCR beta nucleotide sequences was sequenced per donor, of which about 19% were non-productive. General findings and caveats noted by the study authors: In vitro tests confirmed that a few of the cytomegalovirus-associated TCR beta chains recognize cytomegalovirus antigens. A later analysis found that TCR association rates varied across HLA loci, with DRB1 alleles showing the most associated TCRs and HLA-C alleles the fewest. CMV serostatus was the only immune exposure information available for the cohort. A cluster of highly shared sequence variants was judged likely to represent a technical artifact of the sequencing pipeline. A later genetic analysis associated a missense DCLRE1C variant with V-gene and J-gene trimming of TCR beta chains, and an independent cohort replicated the association. Some IMGT-functional V segments, including TRBV6-2 and TRBV6-3, could not be told apart with the 87-base-pair reads, so those segments were excluded. Because counts were too low, seventeen rarely observed V segments, including chromosome 9 orphons, were left out of the earlier analysis of a few hundred of the donors. In a later analysis, HLA-associated TCR beta chains were found to be more clonally expanded and to have lower generation probabilities than equally common non-associated chains. A further reported finding was that TCR beta sequences accurately predicted the HLA-A and HLA-B alleles for most subjects in the first cohort. Across donors, most TCR sequences were observed very rarely, whereas some public TCRs were present in many individuals. Several of the top co-occurrence clusters appeared to be linked to parvovirus B19, influenza, CMV and Epstein-Barr virus, according to a later analysis. Cytomegalovirus status was reported to be diagnosed by the classifier with high specificity and sensitivity in both the original and validation cohorts. Roughly uniform sequencing depth across donors was assumed in presence/absence analyses, although this assumption may not hold. Most CMV-associated TCR beta chains appeared to be HLA-restricted in a later analysis, and the HLA associations seemed to be driven largely by CMV exposure. Only TCR beta chains were sequenced in this cohort, and the absence of alpha or paired-chain data limited detectable features. The study gave a list of 150 to 200 TCR beta chains associated with cytomegalovirus. Correlated functional status among segregating V segments might reflect linkage disequilibrium, but an unknown experimental factor could not be ruled out. According to a later genetic analysis, donors in an Asian-associated ancestry cluster had fewer N-insertions in productive TCRs than the approximately 630-donor mean. Because some donors lacked HLA typing at each locus, the association tests relied only on the typed subset. The authors suggested that the approach could potentially be generalized to other disease states and immunological phenotypes. Broadly in line with IMGT annotations, most TCR beta V segments showed up in productive rearrangements about 87% or about 30% of the time in an earlier analysis of several hundred of the donors. At a false discovery rate of 0.05, a later analysis linked 16,951 TCR beta sequences to specific HLA alleles. Assigning TCR associations to individual alleles was difficult when HLA alleles, especially DR and DQ, strongly co-occurred.

The cohort comprised 710 or so healthy bone marrow donors. At the time of sampling, all cohort members were nominally healthy, though unrecorded immune exposures were likely present. The donor tested CMV seronegative, placing the donor among the roughly 400 seronegative members of the cohort. Each donor provided a peripheral blood sample, and peripheral blood mononuclear cells were used for TCR beta sequencing. The Qiagen DNeasy Blood Extraction Kit was used to extract genomic DNA from the blood cell samples. This TCR was recovered from a male donor in good health and CMV-seronegative. The chain is made from TRBV6-9 and TRBJ2-6; no D segment can be confidently identified. The specimen sequenced was PBMCs. The CDR3 protein is CASSYFFGSGANVLTF. The bases are TGTGCCAGCAGTTATTTTTTCGGGTCCGGGGCCAACGTCCTGACTTTC.